Sequencing of this T cell receptor (beta chain) was carried out in a study of control samples from healthy donors and cancer patients. Using immunoSEQ multiplex PCR, the repertoire was profiled, and TCRdb retains in-frame clones only, with some absent. The sample lists approximately 49,000 clones, 80% to 90% seen once, with about 2.8% in the top ten. This clone was recorded only once. V gave up 4 bases and J gave up 4 bases, with 22 bases separating them. The CDR3 length is 17 residues. In germline, CDR1 is LGHNA, CDR2 YSLEER. The source of this sequence is a woman between 50 and 59 years old with lung cancer. The chain joins TRBV4-3 to TRBJ1-1; possibly TRBD1 for D (5 bases). The sample taken for sequencing was PBMCs. DNA of the CDR3: TGCGCCAGCAGCCCCGGGGCAGAGAGGACATTTGGCACTGAAGCTTTCTTT. Translation: CASSPGAERTFGTEAFF.